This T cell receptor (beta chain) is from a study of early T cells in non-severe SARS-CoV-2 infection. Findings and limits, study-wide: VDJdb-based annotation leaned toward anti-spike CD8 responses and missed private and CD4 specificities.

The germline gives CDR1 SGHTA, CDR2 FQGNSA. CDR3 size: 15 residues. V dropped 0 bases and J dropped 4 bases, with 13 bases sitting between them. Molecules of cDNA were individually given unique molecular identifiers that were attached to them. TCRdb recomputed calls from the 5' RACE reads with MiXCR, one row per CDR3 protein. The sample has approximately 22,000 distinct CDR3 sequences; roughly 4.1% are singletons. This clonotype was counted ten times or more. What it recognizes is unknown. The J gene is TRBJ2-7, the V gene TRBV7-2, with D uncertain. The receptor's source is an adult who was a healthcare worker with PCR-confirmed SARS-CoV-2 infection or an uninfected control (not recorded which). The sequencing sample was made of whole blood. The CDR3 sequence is CASSLAGALAYEQYF. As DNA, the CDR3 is TGTGCCAGCAGCTTAGCTGGTGCCCTGGCGTACGAGCAGTACTTC.